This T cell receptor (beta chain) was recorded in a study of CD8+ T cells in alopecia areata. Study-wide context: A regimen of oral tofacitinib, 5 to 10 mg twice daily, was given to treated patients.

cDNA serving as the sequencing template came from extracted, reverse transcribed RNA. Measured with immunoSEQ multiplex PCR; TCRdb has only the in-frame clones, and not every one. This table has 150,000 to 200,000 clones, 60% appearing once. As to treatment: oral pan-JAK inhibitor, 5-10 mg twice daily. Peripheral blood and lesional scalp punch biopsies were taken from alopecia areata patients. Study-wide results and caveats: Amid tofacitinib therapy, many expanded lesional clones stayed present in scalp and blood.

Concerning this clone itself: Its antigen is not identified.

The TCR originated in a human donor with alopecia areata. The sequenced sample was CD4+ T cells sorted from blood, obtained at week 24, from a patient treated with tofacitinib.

CDR3 sequence reads: CASTGFEAFF. In nucleotides, the CDR3 is TGTGCCAGCACAGGATTTGAAGCTTTCTTT. The rearrangement uses TRBV27 and TRBJ1-1; D is unresolved. Germline V lookup: CDR1 MNHEY, CDR2 SMNVEV (reference sequence). The CDR3 has 10 amino acids. V lost 7 bases and J lost 7, with 7 bases in between.